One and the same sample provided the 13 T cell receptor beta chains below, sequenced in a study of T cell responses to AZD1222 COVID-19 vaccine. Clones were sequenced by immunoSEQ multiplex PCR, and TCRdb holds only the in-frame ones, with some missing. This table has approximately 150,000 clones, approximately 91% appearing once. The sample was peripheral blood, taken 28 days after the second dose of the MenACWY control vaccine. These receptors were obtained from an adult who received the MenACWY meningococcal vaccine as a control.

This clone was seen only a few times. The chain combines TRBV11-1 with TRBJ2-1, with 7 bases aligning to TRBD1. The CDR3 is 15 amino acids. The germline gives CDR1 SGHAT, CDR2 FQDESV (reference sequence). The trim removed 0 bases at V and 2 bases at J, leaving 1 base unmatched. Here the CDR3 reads CASSLAGGAYNEQFF. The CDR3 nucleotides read TGTGCCAGCAGCTTAGCAGGGGGCGCCTACAATGAGCAGTTCTTC.

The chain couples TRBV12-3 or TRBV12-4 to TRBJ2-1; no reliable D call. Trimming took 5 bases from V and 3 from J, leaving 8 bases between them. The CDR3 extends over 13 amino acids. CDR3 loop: CASSLTRYNEQFF. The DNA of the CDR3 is TGTGCCAGCAGTCTAACTCGCTACAATGAGCAGTTCTTC.

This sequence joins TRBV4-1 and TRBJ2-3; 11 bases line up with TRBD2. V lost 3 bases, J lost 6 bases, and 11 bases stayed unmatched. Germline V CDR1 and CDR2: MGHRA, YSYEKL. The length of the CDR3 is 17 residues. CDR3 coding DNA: TGCGCCAGCAGCCAGAGGAGTAGCGGGGGGGCCCCCGATACGCAGTATTTT. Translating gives CASSQRSSGGAPDTQYF.

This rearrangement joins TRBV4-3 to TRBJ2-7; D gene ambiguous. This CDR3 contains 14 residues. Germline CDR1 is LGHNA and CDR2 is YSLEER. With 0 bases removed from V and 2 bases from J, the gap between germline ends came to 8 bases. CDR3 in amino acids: CASSQDLMPYEQYF. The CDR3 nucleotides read TGCGCCAGCAGCCAAGATCTGATGCCCTACGAGCAGTACTTC.

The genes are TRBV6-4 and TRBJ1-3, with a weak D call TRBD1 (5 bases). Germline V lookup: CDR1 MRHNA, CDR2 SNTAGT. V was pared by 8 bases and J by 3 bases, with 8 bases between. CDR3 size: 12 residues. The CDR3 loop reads CASQQGGNTIYF. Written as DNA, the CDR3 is TGTGCCAGCCAGCAGGGTGGAAACACCATATATTTT.

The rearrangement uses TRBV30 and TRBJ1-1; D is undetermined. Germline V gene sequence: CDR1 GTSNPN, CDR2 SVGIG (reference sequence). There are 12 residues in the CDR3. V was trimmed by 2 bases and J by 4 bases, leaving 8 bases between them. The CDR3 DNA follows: TGTGCCTGGAGTCCAGGATCCACTGAAGCTTTCTTT. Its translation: CAWSPGSTEAFF.

The CDR3 region has the DNA TGTGCCAGCAGTGAAAACCCGACTAATGAAAAACTGTTTTTT. Translation: CASSENPTNEKLFF. The chain carries TRBV6-1 and TRBJ1-4, with no clear D. The V gene lost 2 bases and the J gene lost 2 bases, with 6 bases spanning the gap. Germline V gives CDR1 MNHNS, CDR2 SASEGT. The CDR3 is 14 amino acids.

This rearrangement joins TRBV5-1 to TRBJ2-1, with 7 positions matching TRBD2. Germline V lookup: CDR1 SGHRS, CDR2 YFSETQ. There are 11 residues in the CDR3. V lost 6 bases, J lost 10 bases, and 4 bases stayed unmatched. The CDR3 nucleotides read TGCGCCAGCATGATGCGGGGGGAGCAGTTCTTC. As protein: CASMMRGEQFF. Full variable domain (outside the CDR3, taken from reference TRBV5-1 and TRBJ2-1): KAGVTQTPRYLIKTRGQQVTLSCSPISGHRSVSWYQQTPGQGLQFLFEYFSETQRNKGNFPGRFSGRQFSNSRSEMNVSTLELGDSALYLCASMMRGEQFFGPGTRLTVL.

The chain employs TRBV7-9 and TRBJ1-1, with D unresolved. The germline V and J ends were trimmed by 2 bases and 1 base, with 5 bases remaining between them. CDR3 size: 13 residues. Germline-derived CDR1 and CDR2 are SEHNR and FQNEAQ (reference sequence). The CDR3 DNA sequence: TGTGCCAGCAGCTTAAGCGCGAACACTGAAGCTTTCTTT. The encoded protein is CASSLSANTEAFF.

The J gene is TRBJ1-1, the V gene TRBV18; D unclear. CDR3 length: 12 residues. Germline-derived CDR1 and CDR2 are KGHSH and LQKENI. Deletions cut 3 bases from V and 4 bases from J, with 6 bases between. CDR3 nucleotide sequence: TGTGCCAGCTCACCCCTTTCCACTGAAGCTTTCTTT. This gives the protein CASSPLSTEAFF.

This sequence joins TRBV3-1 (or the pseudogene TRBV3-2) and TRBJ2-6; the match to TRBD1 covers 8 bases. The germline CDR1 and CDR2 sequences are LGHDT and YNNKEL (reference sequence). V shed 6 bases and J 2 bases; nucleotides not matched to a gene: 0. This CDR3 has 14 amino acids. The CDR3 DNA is TGTGCCAGCAGACAGGGGGCTGGGGCCAACGTCCTGACTTTC. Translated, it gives CASRQGAGANVLTF.

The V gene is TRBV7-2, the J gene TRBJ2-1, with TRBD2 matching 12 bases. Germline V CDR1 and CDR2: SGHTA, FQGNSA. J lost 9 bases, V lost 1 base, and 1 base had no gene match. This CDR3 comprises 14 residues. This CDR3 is CASSLGTSGIEQFF. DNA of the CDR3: TGTGCCAGCAGCTTAGGGACTAGCGGGATTGAGCAGTTCTTC.

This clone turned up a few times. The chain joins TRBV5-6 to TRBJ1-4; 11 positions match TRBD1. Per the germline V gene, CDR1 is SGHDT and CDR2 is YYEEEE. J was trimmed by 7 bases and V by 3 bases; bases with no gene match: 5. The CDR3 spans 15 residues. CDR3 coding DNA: TGTGCCAGCAGCTACGTGGGACAGGGGGGTGAAAAACTGTTTTTT. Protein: CASSYVGQGGEKLFF.